Listed below are T cell receptor beta chains from one sample, sequenced in a study of blood T cell repertoires in COVID-19. Produced via immunoSEQ multiplex PCR; TCRdb's table is partial and in-frame only. The repertoire holds more than 110,000 clones, with 80% to 85% as singletons. Material for sequencing was peripheral blood. The receptors here all came from a woman in her fifties or sixties with acute or convalescent COVID-19. Each CDR3 is given with its conserved first and last residue. The order of the fields is D gene, clone size, V gene, J gene, CDR3 protein, CDR3 DNA. The D gene is left open where the match is weak. The listing skips clone size in some rows; elsewhere it reads once, few, many or a size class.

D: TRBD1
size: NA
V: TRBV5-1
J: TRBJ1-4
CDR3: CASSLLQGAGEKLFF
DNA: TGCGCCAGCAGCTTGCTCCAGGGGGCCGGTGAAAAACTGTTTTTT

D: TRBD2
size: NA
V: TRBV27
J: TRBJ2-7
CDR3: CASSLSQKGGRSSYRQYF
DNA: TGTGCCAGCAGTTTATCTCAAAAGGGCGGGAGGTCCTCTTATCGGCAGTACTTC

D: TRBD2
size: few
V: TRBV9
J: TRBJ2-1
CDR3: CASSVVASGDNEQFF
DNA: TGTGCCAGCAGCGTAGTGGCTAGCGGTGACAATGAGCAGTTCTTC

D: NA
size: NA
V: TRBV6-6
J: TRBJ1-2
CDR3: CASSYGEGGYTF
DNA: TGTGCCAGCAGTTACGGTGAGGGAGGCTACACCTTC

D: TRBD1
size: NA
V: TRBV2
J: TRBJ1-4
CDR3: CASIPGQGPHEKLFF
DNA: TGTGCCAGCATCCCGGGACAGGGCCCTCATGAAAAACTGTTTTTT

D: TRBD1
size: NA
V: TRBV28
J: TRBJ2-1
CDR3: CASSQGQAYNEQFF
DNA: TGTGCCAGCAGTCAGGGACAGGCCTACAATGAGCAGTTCTTC

D: NA
size: NA
V: TRBV19
J: TRBJ1-5
CDR3: CASSPEGGRLPQHF
DNA: TGTGCCAGTAGCCCCGAGGGGGGGAGGCTGCCCCAGCATTTT

D: TRBD1
size: NA
V: TRBV27
J: TRBJ2-5
CDR3: CASSPRTGGKETQYF
DNA: TGTGCCAGCAGTCCCCGGACAGGGGGGAAAGAGACCCAGTACTTC

D: NA
size: NA
V: TRBV19
J: TRBJ1-2
CDR3: CASTQGGYGYTF
DNA: TGTGCCAGTACCCAAGGAGGCTATGGCTACACCTTC

D: NA
size: NA
V: TRBV5-6
J: TRBJ2-5
CDR3: CASSLGSGTGRETQYF
DNA: TGTGCCAGCAGCTTGGGTAGCGGGACAGGGCGAGAGACCCAGTACTTC

D: NA
size: NA
V: TRBV28
J: TRBJ2-1
CDR3: CASRQPNRELNEQFF
DNA: TGTGCCAGCAGGCAACCAAACAGGGAATTGAATGAGCAGTTCTTC

D: TRBD2
size: NA
V: TRBV7-6
J: TRBJ2-2
CDR3: CASSLALTSAGELFF
DNA: TGTGCCAGCAGCTTAGCTTTGACTAGCGCAGGGGAGCTGTTTTTT

D: NA
size: NA
V: TRBV12-3/TRBV12-4
J: TRBJ2-2
CDR3: CASSITDTGELFF
DNA: TGTGCCAGCAGCATAACAGACACCGGGGAGCTGTTTTTT

D: NA
size: NA
V: TRBV11-3
J: TRBJ2-1
CDR3: CASSLGGDEQFF
DNA: TGTGCCAGCAGCTTAGGGGGCGATGAGCAGTTCTTC

D: NA
size: NA
V: TRBV2
J: TRBJ2-7
CDR3: CASSEGQLYEQYF
DNA: TGTGCCAGCAGTGAGGGCCAGCTCTACGAGCAGTACTTC

D: TRBD1
size: NA
V: TRBV2
J: TRBJ1-1
CDR3: CASSDRDRGEAFF
DNA: TGTGCCAGCAGTGACCGGGACAGGGGAGAAGCTTTCTTT

D: NA
size: few
V: TRBV28
J: TRBJ2-3
CDR3: CASRETGKGGTDTQYF
DNA: TGTGCCAGCAGAGAAACAGGGAAAGGAGGCACAGATACGCAGTATTTT

D: NA
size: NA
V: TRBV19
J: TRBJ2-1
CDR3: CASSIQYEPFF
DNA: TGTGCCAGTAGTATCCAATATGAGCCGTTCTTC

D: TRBD1
size: NA
V: TRBV12-5
J: TRBJ2-2
CDR3: CASGLWDRGNRELFF
DNA: TGTGCTAGTGGTTTGTGGGACAGGGGTAACAGGGAGCTGTTTTTT

D: TRBD1
size: NA
V: TRBV4-2
J: TRBJ1-5
CDR3: CASSQDRDRGFNQPQHF
DNA: TGTGCCAGCAGCCAAGACCGGGACAGGGGGTTCAATCAGCCCCAGCATTTT

D: NA
size: NA
V: TRBV2
J: TRBJ1-5
CDR3: CASSEAGGVGNQPQHF
DNA: TGTGCCAGCAGTGAAGCAGGAGGGGTGGGCAATCAGCCCCAGCATTTT

D: NA
size: NA
V: TRBV28
J: TRBJ1-4
CDR3: CASSSSTATNEKLFF
DNA: TGTGCCAGCAGTTCATCGACAGCAACTAATGAAAAACTGTTTTTT

D: NA
size: NA
V: TRBV12-3/TRBV12-4
J: TRBJ1-1
CDR3: CASSLFGNTEAFF
DNA: TGTGCCAGCAGTTTATTCGGGAACACTGAAGCTTTCTTT

D: NA
size: NA
V: TRBV5-1
J: TRBJ1-1
CDR3: CASSWGGPQVTEAFF
DNA: TGCGCCAGCAGCTGGGGGGGACCCCAAGTCACTGAAGCTTTCTTT

D: TRBD2
size: NA
V: TRBV15
J: TRBJ2-3
CDR3: CATSRGEGSTDTQYF
DNA: TGTGCCACCAGCCGGGGGGAGGGTAGCACAGATACGCAGTATTTT

D: TRBD1
size: NA
V: TRBV7-2
J: TRBJ1-2
CDR3: CASSPDRGQFEGYTF
DNA: TGTGCCAGCAGCCCGGACAGGGGGCAGTTCGAAGGCTACACCTTC

D: TRBD2
size: NA
V: TRBV7-3
J: TRBJ2-2
CDR3: CASSVGLAETGELFF
DNA: TGTGCCAGCTCCGTGGGACTAGCCGAAACCGGGGAGCTGTTTTTT

D: TRBD1
size: NA
V: TRBV28
J: TRBJ1-6
CDR3: CASRLRQGRSPLHF
DNA: TGTGCCAGCAGATTGAGACAGGGGCGTTCACCCCTCCACTTT

D: NA
size: NA
V: TRBV5-1
J: TRBJ1-5
CDR3: CASSLEQGNQPQHF
DNA: TGCGCCAGCAGCTTGGAACAGGGCAATCAGCCCCAGCATTTT

D: TRBD1
size: NA
V: TRBV2
J: TRBJ1-2
CDR3: CASSDRGRWGIGGYTF
DNA: TGTGCCAGCAGCGACAGGGGGCGCTGGGGGATTGGTGGCTACACCTTC

D: NA
size: NA
V: TRBV7-2
J: TRBJ1-5
CDR3: CASSLRTVGGQPQHF
DNA: TGTGCCAGCAGCTTAAGGACGGTGGGGGGTCAGCCCCAGCATTTT

D: NA
size: NA
V: TRBV30
J: TRBJ2-3
CDR3: CAWTSGYTDTQYF
DNA: TGTGCCTGGACTAGTGGTTACACAGATACGCAGTATTTT

D: NA
size: NA
V: TRBV12-3/TRBV12-4
J: TRBJ2-7
CDR3: CASSPHGWGGLYF
DNA: TGTGCCAGCAGTCCCCATGGATGGGGCGGACTATACTTC

D: NA
size: NA
V: TRBV5-6
J: TRBJ1-1
CDR3: CATAPGMNTEAFF
DNA: TGTGCCACCGCGCCGGGGATGAACACTGAAGCTTTCTTT

D: NA
size: NA
V: TRBV7-9
J: TRBJ1-2
CDR3: CASSLAQGGYTF
DNA: TGTGCCAGCAGCTTAGCGCAGGGTGGCTACACCTTC

D: NA
size: NA
V: TRBV28
J: TRBJ1-1
CDR3: CASSHLTWGGLGTEAFF
DNA: TGTGCCAGCAGTCACCTAACGTGGGGGGGCCTGGGCACTGAAGCTTTCTTT

D: NA
size: NA
V: TRBV29-1
J: TRBJ2-5
CDR3: CSVLAGAIQETQYF
DNA: TGCAGCGTTCTTGCAGGGGCGATTCAAGAGACCCAGTACTTC

D: TRBD2
size: NA
V: TRBV20-1
J: TRBJ2-5
CDR3: CSASLGGAASGSMKTQYF
DNA: TGCAGTGCTAGTTTAGGGGGTGCGGCTAGCGGGAGTATGAAGACCCAGTACTTC

D: NA
size: once
V: TRBV27
J: TRBJ2-2
CDR3: CASSLEQAHTGELFF
DNA: TGTGCCAGCAGTTTGGAACAGGCTCACACCGGGGAGCTGTTTTTT

D: TRBD2
size: once
V: TRBV28
J: TRBJ2-1
CDR3: CASSYREAWEQFF
DNA: TGTGCCAGCAGTTACCGGGAGGCGTGGGAGCAGTTCTTC

D: NA
size: NA
V: TRBV29-1
J: TRBJ2-7
CDR3: CSVKVWQDEQYF
DNA: TGCAGCGTTAAAGTCTGGCAGGACGAGCAGTACTTC

D: NA
size: NA
V: TRBV11-3
J: TRBJ1-6
CDR3: CASSLESVSYNSPLHF
DNA: TGTGCCAGCAGCTTAGAGAGCGTCTCCTATAATTCACCCCTCCACTTT

D: TRBD2
size: NA
V: TRBV19
J: TRBJ2-7
CDR3: CASSISGSSGYEQYF
DNA: TGTGCCAGTAGTATCTCGGGGTCTAGCGGCTACGAGCAGTACTTC